What follows describes a single T cell receptor (beta chain). Method: immunoSEQ multiplex PCR; TCRdb's copy keeps in-frame clones and lacks some. This table holds about 55,000 clones, roughly 87% found once. Germline loops: CDR1 PRHDT, CDR2 FYEKMQ (reference sequence). Germline trimming cut 4 bases from V and 9 bases from J; bases unmatched to any gene: 11. The CDR3 is 15 residues long. The sample belongs to a study of blood T cell repertoires in COVID-19. At the level of the study: T cells, B-cell-depleted T cells, or PBMCs provided the cDNA or gDNA that served as material.

V usage is TRBV13 and J usage is TRBJ2-1; TRBD2 matches 8 bases. The specimen was peripheral blood. The source is a man between 40 and 49 years old with COVID-19, enrolled during active disease. The CDR3 loop is CASSSVVTSGSEQFF. For the CDR3, the DNA is TGTGCCAGCAGCTCCGTAGTAACTAGCGGAAGTGAGCAGTTCTTC.